This entry lists 15 T cell receptor beta chains sequenced from one sample in a study of T cell changes during pregnancy in multiple sclerosis. The data were produced by immunoSEQ multiplex PCR, yet TCRdb's version contains in-frame clones alone and is incomplete. The top ten clones hold about 0.78% of a sample with about 89,000 clones, 94% of them seen once. Specimen: peripheral blood, collected in the third trimester of pregnancy. These receptors came from a female donor with multiple sclerosis, enrolled in a pregnancy study.

The gene calls are TRBV19 and TRBJ1-1; 9 nucleotides match TRBD1. Losses at the gene ends were 8 bases for V and 4 bases for J; bases not matched to a gene: 11. The CDR3 totals 15 residues. CDR1 and CDR2 (germline): LNHDA, SQIVND (reference sequence). The CDR3 region has the DNA TGTGCCAGTCTCCCAAACAGGGGGCGGGCCACTGAAGCTTTCTTT. Residues: CASLPNRGRATEAFF. Complete variable domain (other parts from reference TRBV19 and TRBJ1-1): DGGITQSPKYLFRKEGQNVTLSCEQNLNHDAMYWYRQDPGQGLRLIYYSQIVNDFQKGDIAEGYSVSREKKESFPLTVTSAQKNPTAFYLCASLPNRGRATEAFFGQGTRLTVV.

The chain recombines TRBV6-5 with TRBJ1-2, with TRBD1 identical over 9 bases. CDR3 length: 14 residues. Germline V lookup: CDR1 MNHEY, CDR2 SVGAGI. V shed 6 bases and J 4 bases; nucleotides not matched to a gene: 6. DNA for the CDR3: TGTGCCAGCAGAGGAACAGGGGGCGGCTATGGCTACACCTTC. This encodes CASRGTGGGYGYTF.

The chain employs TRBV4-1 and TRBJ2-5; 7 bases align to TRBD2. This CDR3 has 15 residues. CDR1 is MGHRA and CDR2 is YSYEKL in the germline V gene. Trimming took 4 bases from V and 5 from J; bases not matched to a gene: 10. The CDR3 sequence is CASSPPGPGGETQYF. In DNA form, the CDR3 reads TGCGCCAGCAGCCCTCCGGGTCCCGGGGGGGAGACCCAGTACTTC.

The chain employs TRBV5-4 and TRBJ2-7, with TRBD2 matching 7 bases. With 2 bases clipped from V and 3 bases from J, the junction kept 2 bases outside the gene matches. Germline V lookup: CDR1 SGHNT, CDR2 YYREEE (reference sequence). CDR3 length: 13 amino acids. The CDR3 DNA follows: TGTGCCAGCAGCTTCGGGGGGAACTACGAGCAGTACTTC. Amino acid sequence: CASSFGGNYEQYF.

The chain employs TRBV27 and TRBJ1-1; possible D gene TRBD1, 6 bases. V was trimmed by 3 bases and J by 5 bases, leaving 13 bases between them. From germline, CDR1 is MNHEY and CDR2 SMNVEV (reference sequence). The CDR3 consists of 14 residues. CDR3 residues: CASSFQTGTTEAFF. The CDR3 nucleotides are TGTGCCAGCAGTTTCCAGACCGGGACAACTGAAGCTTTCTTT.

V is TRBV5-6 and J is TRBJ2-1; 8 bases match TRBD1. In germline, CDR1 is SGHDT, CDR2 YYEEEE. Trimming at V came to 4 bases and at J to 10 bases, leaving 4 bases not matched to a gene. The CDR3 is made up of 12 amino acids. This chain's CDR3 is CASSRGQGEQFF. The CDR3 nucleotides read TGTGCCAGCAGCCGCGGACAGGGAGAGCAGTTCTTC.

The chain uses TRBV27 and TRBJ2-2; no reliable D call. The germline V gene encodes CDR1 MNHEY and CDR2 SMNVEV (reference sequence). The CDR3 is made up of 15 amino acids. Deletions cut 6 bases from V and 0 bases from J, with 11 bases between. The CDR3 loop reads CASRSILTNTGELFF. The CDR3 nucleotides read TGTGCCAGCAGGAGCATTCTTACGAACACCGGGGAGCTGTTTTTT.

This sequence joins TRBV7-8 and TRBJ2-1; D not certain. The CDR3 runs 10 residues. From germline, CDR1 is SGHVS and CDR2 FQNEAQ. Between the trimmed V and J ends, which lost 5 bases and 9 bases, there was a span of 5 bases. The CDR3 DNA reads as TGTGCCAGCAGCCCCGTTGAGCAGTTCTTC. It translates to CASSPVEQFF. Full variable domain (rest looked up from reference TRBV7-8 and TRBJ2-1): GAGVSQSPRYKVAKRGQDVALRCDPISGHVSLFWYQQALGQGPEFLTYFQNEAQLDKSGLPSDRFFAERPEGSVSTLKIQRTQQEDSAVYLCASSPVEQFFGPGTRLTVL.

The chain has TRBV4-1 and TRBJ1-2; 7 bases match TRBD1. The CDR3 length is 15 residues. Germline V CDR1 and CDR2: MGHRA, YSYEKL. The V and J ends lost 5 bases and 8 bases, in that order; junction bases with no gene match: 14. This CDR3 is CASSERETGRRGYTF. The CDR3 DNA follows: TGCGCCAGCAGCGAGAGGGAGACAGGGCGTAGGGGCTACACCTTC.

The chain joins TRBV28 to TRBJ2-5, with 11 nucleotides matching TRBD2. CDR1 is MDHEN and CDR2 is SYDVKM in the germline V gene. This CDR3 contains 16 residues. Losses at the gene ends were 3 bases for V and 2 bases for J; bases not matched to a gene: 5. CDR3 region: CASSFLGLADQETQYF. In nucleotides, the CDR3 is TGTGCCAGCAGTTTTTTGGGACTAGCGGATCAAGAGACCCAGTACTTC.

The CDR3 sequence: CASSRLGGRANSYNEQFF. CDR3 DNA: TGTGCCAGCAGCCGGCTTGGCGGGAGGGCCAACTCCTACAATGAGCAGTTCTTC. The genes are TRBV5-5 and TRBJ2-1; 9 bases map to TRBD2. This CDR3 spans 18 amino acids. The J segment lost 0 bases and the V segment lost 4 bases, leaving 11 bases of the junction unmatched. Per the germline V gene, CDR1 is SGHKS and CDR2 is YYEKEE (reference sequence).

The rearrangement joins TRBV9 to TRBJ2-1; the match to TRBD1 covers 10 bases. V trimming: 2 bases; J trimming: 3 bases; junction bases outside the gene matches: 2. Germline V lookup: CDR1 SGDLS, CDR2 YYNGEE. There are 15 residues in the CDR3. The CDR3 protein is CASSVGTGDYNEQFF. The CDR3 DNA reads as TGTGCCAGCAGCGTCGGGACAGGGGACTACAATGAGCAGTTCTTC.

The chain combines TRBV2 with TRBJ1-2, with TRBD1 as a possible D gene (6 bases). Germline V gives CDR1 SNHLY, CDR2 FYNNEI. The CDR3 totals 15 residues. Trimming stripped 2 bases from V and 4 bases from J, with 14 bases between. CDR3 amino acids: CASSELGARGYGYTF. The DNA of the CDR3 is TGTGCCAGCAGTGAATTGGGGGCTCGAGGCTATGGCTACACCTTC.

This chain links TRBV18 with TRBJ1-1, with 8 bases lining up with TRBD1. Germline V gives CDR1 KGHSH, CDR2 LQKENI. With V trimmed by 3 bases and J by 4 bases, 7 bases remained unmatched. This CDR3 comprises 15 residues. The CDR3: CASSPWTGRPTEAFF. The DNA for the CDR3 is TGTGCCAGCTCACCCTGGACAGGGAGACCCACTGAAGCTTTCTTT.

The gene calls are TRBV27 and TRBJ2-3; TRBD1 agrees at 10 bases. Germline CDR1 reads MNHEY; CDR2 reads SMNVEV (reference sequence). The CDR3 length is 15 residues. Trimming cost V 3 bases and J 4 bases; bases outside gene matches: 4. CDR3 DNA sequence: TGTGCCAGCAGTTTGCGGGACAGGGGCGCAGATACGCAGTATTTT. Its translation is CASSLRDRGADTQYF.